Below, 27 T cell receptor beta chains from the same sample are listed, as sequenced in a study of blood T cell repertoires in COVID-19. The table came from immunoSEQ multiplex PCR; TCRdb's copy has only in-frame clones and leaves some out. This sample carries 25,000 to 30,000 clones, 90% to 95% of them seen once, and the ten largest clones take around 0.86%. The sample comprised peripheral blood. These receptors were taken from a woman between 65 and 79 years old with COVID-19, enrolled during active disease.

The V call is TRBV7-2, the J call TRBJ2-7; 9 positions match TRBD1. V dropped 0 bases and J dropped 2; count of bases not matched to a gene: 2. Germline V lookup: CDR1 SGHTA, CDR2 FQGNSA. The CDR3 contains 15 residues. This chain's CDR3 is CASSLAWTGAYEQYF. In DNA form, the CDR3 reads TGTGCCAGCAGCTTAGCTTGGACAGGGGCCTACGAGCAGTACTTC.

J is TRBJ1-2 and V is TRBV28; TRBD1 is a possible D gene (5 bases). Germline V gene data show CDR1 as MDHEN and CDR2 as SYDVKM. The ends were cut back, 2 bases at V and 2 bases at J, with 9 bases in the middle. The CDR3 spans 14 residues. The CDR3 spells CASSLGGVNYGYTF. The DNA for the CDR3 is TGTGCCAGCAGTTTAGGAGGGGTGAACTATGGCTACACCTTC.

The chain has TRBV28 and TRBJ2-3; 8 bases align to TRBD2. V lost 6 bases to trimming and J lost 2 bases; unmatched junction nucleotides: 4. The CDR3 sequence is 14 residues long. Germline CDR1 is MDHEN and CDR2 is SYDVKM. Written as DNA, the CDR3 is TGTGCCAGCAGGACTAGCGAAAACACAGATACGCAGTATTTT. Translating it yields CASRTSENTDTQYF.

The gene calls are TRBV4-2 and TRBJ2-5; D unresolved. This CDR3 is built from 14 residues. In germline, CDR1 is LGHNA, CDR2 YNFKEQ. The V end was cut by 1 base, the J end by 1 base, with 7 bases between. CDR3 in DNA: TGTGCCAGCAGCCAAGTCCAGGCCCAAGAGACCCAGTACTTC. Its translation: CASSQVQAQETQYF.

This chain's CDR3 is CASSLNTEAFF. The DNA of the CDR3 is TGTGCCAGCAGTTTAAACACTGAAGCTTTCTTT. This rearrangement joins TRBV2 to TRBJ1-1; D gene unclear. The length of the CDR3 is 11 residues. Germline V gene data show CDR1 as SNHLY and CDR2 as FYNNEI. The ends were cut back, 5 bases at V and 2 bases at J, with 3 bases in the middle.

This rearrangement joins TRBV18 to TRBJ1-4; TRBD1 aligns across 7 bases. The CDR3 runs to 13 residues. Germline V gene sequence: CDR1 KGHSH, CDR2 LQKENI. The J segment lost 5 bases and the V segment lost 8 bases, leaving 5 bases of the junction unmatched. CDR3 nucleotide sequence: TGTGCCAGCCAACAGGGGCAGAATGAAAAACTGTTTTTT. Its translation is CASQQGQNEKLFF.

CDR3 region: CASSSLRGSGNTIYF. The CDR3 region has the DNA TGTGCCAGCAGCTCCCTTCGGGGGTCTGGAAACACCATATATTTT. The chain recombines TRBV7-9 with TRBJ1-3; possible D gene TRBD1, 5 bases. Germline CDR1 is SEHNR and CDR2 is FQNEAQ (reference sequence). The CDR3 is 15 residues long. Trimming stripped 4 bases from V and 1 base from J, with 11 bases between.

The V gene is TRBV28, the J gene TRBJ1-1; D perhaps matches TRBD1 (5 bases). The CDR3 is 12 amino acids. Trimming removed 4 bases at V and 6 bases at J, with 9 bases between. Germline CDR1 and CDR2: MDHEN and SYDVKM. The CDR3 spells CASSYSGAEAFF. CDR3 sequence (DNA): TGTGCCAGCAGTTACTCGGGGGCTGAAGCTTTCTTT. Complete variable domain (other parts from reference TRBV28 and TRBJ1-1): DVKVTQSSRYLVKRTGEKVFLECVQDMDHENMFWYRQDPGLGLRLIYFSYDVKMKEKGDIPEGYSVSREKKERFSLILESASTNQTSMYLCASSYSGAEAFFGQGTRLTVV.

The CDR3 loop reads CASSPDRNYGYTF. DNA for the CDR3: TGTGCCAGCAGCCCGGACAGAAACTATGGCTACACCTTC. The rearrangement links TRBV7-2 to TRBJ1-2, with D perhaps TRBD1 (6 bases). The V end was cut by 5 bases, the J end by 2 bases, with 9 bases between. CDR1 SGHTA and CDR2 FQGNSA come from the germline V gene. This CDR3 contains 13 residues.

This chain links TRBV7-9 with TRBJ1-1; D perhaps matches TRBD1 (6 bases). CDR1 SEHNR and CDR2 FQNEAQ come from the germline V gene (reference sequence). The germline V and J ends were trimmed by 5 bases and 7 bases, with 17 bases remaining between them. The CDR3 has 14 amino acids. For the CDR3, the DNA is TGTGCCAGCAGCGTTAATTTACAGGGATTTGAAGCTTTCTTT. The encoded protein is CASSVNLQGFEAFF.

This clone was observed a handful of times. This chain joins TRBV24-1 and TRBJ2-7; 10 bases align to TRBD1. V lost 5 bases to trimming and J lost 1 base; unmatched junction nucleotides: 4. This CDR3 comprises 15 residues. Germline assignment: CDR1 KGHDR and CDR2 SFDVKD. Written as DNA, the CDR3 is TGTGCCACCAGTGCAGACAGGGGGCCTTCCTACGAGCAGTACTTC. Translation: CATSADRGPSYEQYF.

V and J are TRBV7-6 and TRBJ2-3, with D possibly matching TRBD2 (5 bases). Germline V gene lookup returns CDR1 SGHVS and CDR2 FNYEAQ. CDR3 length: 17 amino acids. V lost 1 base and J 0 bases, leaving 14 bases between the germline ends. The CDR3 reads CASSLVGVPVSTDTQYF. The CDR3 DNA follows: TGTGCCAGCAGCTTAGTGGGAGTGCCCGTGAGCACAGATACGCAGTATTTT.

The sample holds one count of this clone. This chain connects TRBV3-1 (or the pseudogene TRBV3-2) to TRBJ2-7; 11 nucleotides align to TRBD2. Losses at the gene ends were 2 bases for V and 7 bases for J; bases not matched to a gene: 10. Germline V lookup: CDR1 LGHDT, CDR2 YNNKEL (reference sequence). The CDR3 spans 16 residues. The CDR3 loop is CASSQSALAGVDEQYF. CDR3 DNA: TGTGCCAGCAGCCAAAGCGCACTAGCGGGAGTAGATGAGCAGTACTTC.

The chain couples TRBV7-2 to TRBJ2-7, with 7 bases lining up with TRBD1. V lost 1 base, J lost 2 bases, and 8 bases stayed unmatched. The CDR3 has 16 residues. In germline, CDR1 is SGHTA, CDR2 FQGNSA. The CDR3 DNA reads TGTGCCAGCAGCTTAGAAGCAGGGGGTAATCCCTACGAGCAGTACTTC. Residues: CASSLEAGGNPYEQYF. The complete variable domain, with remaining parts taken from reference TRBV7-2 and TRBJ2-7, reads GAGVSQSPSNKVTEKGKDVELRCDPISGHTALYWYRQSLGQGLEFLIYFQGNSAPDKSGLPSDRFSAERTGGSVSTLTIQRTQQEDSAVYLCASSLEAGGNPYEQYFGPGTRLTVT.

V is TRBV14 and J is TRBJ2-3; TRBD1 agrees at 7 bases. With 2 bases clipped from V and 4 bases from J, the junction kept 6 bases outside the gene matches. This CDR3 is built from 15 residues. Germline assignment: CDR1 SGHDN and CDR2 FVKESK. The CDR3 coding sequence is TGTGCCAGCAGCCAAAGGCAGGGGGTCGCAGATACGCAGTATTTT. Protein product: CASSQRQGVADTQYF.

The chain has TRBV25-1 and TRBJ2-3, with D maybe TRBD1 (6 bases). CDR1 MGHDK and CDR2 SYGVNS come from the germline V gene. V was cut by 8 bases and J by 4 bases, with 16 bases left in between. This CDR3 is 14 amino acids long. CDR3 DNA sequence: TGTGCCAGCGGGACGAACAGGGCCCCAGATACGCAGTATTTT. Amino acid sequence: CASGTNRAPDTQYF.

The CDR3 sequence is CASSALGTGFNEQFF. Written as DNA, the CDR3 is TGTGCCAGCAGTGCCCTAGGGACAGGGTTTAATGAGCAGTTCTTC. The genes are TRBV6-4 and TRBJ2-1; TRBD1 matches 9 bases. The CDR3 sequence is 15 residues long. CDR1 and CDR2 (germline): MRHNA, SNTAGT. The J segment lost 7 bases and the V segment lost 4 bases, leaving 8 bases of the junction unmatched.

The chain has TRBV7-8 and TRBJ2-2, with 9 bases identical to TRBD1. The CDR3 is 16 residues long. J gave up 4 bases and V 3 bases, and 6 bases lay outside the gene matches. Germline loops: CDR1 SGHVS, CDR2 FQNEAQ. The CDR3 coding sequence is TGTGCCAGCAGCTTGGACGGGACAGGGATCACCGGGGAGCTGTTTTTT. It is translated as CASSLDGTGITGELFF. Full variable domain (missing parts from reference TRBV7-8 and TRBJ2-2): GAGVSQSPRYKVAKRGQDVALRCDPISGHVSLFWYQQALGQGPEFLTYFQNEAQLDKSGLPSDRFFAERPEGSVSTLKIQRTQQEDSAVYLCASSLDGTGITGELFFGEGSRLTVL.

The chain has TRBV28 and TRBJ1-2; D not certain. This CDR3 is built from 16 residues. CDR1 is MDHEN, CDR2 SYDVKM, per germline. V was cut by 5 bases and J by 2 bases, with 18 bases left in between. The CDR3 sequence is CASSPHGLDENYGYTF. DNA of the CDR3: TGTGCCAGCAGTCCCCATGGTCTAGATGAGAACTATGGCTACACCTTC.

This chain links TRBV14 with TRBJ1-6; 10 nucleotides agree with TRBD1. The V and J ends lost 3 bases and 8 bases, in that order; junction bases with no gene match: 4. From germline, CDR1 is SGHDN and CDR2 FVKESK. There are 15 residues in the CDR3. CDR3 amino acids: CASSHTGTGDSPLHF. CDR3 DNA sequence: TGTGCCAGCAGCCACACCGGGACAGGGGATTCACCCCTCCACTTT.

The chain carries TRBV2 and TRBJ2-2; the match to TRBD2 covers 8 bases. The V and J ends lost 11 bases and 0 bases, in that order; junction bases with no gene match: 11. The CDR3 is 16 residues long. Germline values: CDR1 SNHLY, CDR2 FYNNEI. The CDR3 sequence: CAGARGAGANTGELFF. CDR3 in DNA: TGTGCCGGGGCGAGGGGAGCGGGAGCGAACACCGGGGAGCTGTTTTTT.

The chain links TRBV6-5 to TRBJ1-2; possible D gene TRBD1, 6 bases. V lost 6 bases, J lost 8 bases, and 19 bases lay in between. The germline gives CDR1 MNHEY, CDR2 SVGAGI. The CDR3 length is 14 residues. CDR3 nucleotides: TGTGCCAGCAGCCTCACCGGGACACCCTCCGGCTACACCTTC. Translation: CASSLTGTPSGYTF.

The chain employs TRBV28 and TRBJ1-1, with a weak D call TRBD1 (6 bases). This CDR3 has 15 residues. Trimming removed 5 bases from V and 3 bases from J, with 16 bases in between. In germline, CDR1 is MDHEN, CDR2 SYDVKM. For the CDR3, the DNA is TGTGCCAGCAGTAGCAGGGGCACTAAGCACACTGAAGCTTTCTTT. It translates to CASSSRGTKHTEAFF.

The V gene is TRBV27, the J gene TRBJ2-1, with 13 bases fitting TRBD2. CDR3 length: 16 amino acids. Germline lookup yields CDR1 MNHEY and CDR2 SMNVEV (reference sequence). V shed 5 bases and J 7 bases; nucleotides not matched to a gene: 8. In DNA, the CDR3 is TGTGCCAGCAGTCCCTGGACTAGCGGGAGTCCGAATGAGCAGTTCTTC. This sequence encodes CASSPWTSGSPNEQFF.

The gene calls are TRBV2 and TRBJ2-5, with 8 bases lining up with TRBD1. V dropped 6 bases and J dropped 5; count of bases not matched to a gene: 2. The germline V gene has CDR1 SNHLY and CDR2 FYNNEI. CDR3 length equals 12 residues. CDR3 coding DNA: TGTGCCAGCAGATGGACAGGGGAGACCCAGTACTTC. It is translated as CASRWTGETQYF.

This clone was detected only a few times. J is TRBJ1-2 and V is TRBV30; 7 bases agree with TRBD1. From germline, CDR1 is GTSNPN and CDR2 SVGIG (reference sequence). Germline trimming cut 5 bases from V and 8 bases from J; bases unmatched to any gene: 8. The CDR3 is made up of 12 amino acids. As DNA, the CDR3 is TGTGCCTGGTCGCGACAGGGTGAAGGCTACACCTTC. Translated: CAWSRQGEGYTF.

CDR3 DNA sequence: TGTGCCAGTAGCAAAGAGATGCGGGTAGCTTTCTTT. This sequence encodes CASSKEMRVAFF. This chain links TRBV19 with TRBJ1-1, with D unresolved. Germline V gives CDR1 LNHDA, CDR2 SQIVND (reference sequence). The CDR3 runs 12 residues. V lost 6 bases to trimming and J lost 10 bases, with 15 bases between them.